This T cell receptor beta chain emerged from a study of cytomegalovirus exposure and HLA in healthy donors. The V and J ends lost 6 bases and 5 bases, in that order; junction bases with no gene match: 3. The CDR3 is 13 residues long. Germline V lookup: CDR1 SGHVS, CDR2 FQNEAQ. Regarding this clone: Its antigen is unknown.

Sequenced by immunoSEQ multiplex PCR; TCRdb stores in-frame clones only, minus some. The repertoire holds under 300,000 clones, with 86% as singletons. The donors were part of the validation cohort of 120 subjects. That cohort was separate from the first cohort, which comprised under 700 subjects. Study-wide findings and caveats: The classifier was said to identify cytomegalovirus status with high specificity and sensitivity. Most TCR sequences proved rare, with some public TCRs found in many donors.

The clonotype was recovered from a woman under 30 in good health and CMV-seronegative. The chain combines TRBV7-8 with TRBJ2-1; TRBD2 matches 8 bases. Sequenced: PBMCs. The CDR3 DNA reads TGTGCCAGCAGGGGACTAGGTGACAATGAGCAGTTCTTC. Its translation is CASRGLGDNEQFF.